This T cell receptor (beta chain) was profiled in a study of blood T cell repertoires in COVID-19. Background on the study: Sites across the United States, Italy and Spain contributed samples from acute and convalescent COVID-19. PBMCs, B-cell-depleted T cells, or T cells provided the cDNA or gDNA that made up the material.

Under the authors' procedure: Estimation of nucleated cell counts was performed using reference gene primer amplification. Data came from immunoSEQ multiplex PCR; TCRdb stores just in-frame clones and leaves some out. V and J calls and clone size are given by that table; D and trimming were obtained from the DNA. The sample records about 380,000 clones, roughly 77% being singletons. Germline CDR1 reads MGHRA; CDR2 reads YSYEKL. The CDR3 contains 16 residues. V shed 5 bases and J 5 bases; nucleotides not matched to a gene: 9. This sequence joins TRBV4-1 and TRBJ2-2; 9 nucleotides align to TRBD2. This receptor was identified in a human donor with acute or convalescent COVID-19. The donor label of this sample is uncertain. Sequencing input: peripheral blood. CDR3 loop: CASSNRLAVTTGELFF. CDR3 DNA: TGCGCCAGCAGCAATAGACTAGCGGTGACGACCGGGGAGCTGTTTTTT.